These 19 T cell receptor beta chains share one sample of origin, sequenced in a study of blood T cell repertoires in COVID-19. Sequenced by immunoSEQ multiplex PCR; TCRdb stores in-frame clones only, minus some. This table has about 250,000 clones, around 86% appearing once. Sequences were obtained from PBMCs or T cells enriched from blood (not recorded which). Source of these receptors: a man aged 35 to 55 who had recovered from COVID-19.

The chain is built from TRBV9 and TRBJ2-1, with D unclear. Germline lookup yields CDR1 SGDLS and CDR2 YYNGEE. The CDR3 has 12 amino acids. Trimming shortened V by 4 bases and J by 9 bases, and 11 bases separated the two germline ends. The CDR3 sequence: CASSSQASEQFF. The CDR3 region has the DNA TGTGCCAGCAGCTCCCAGGCCAGTGAGCAGTTCTTC.

This sequence joins TRBV27 and TRBJ1-6; D remains ambiguous. The germline V gene has CDR1 MNHEY and CDR2 SMNVEV (reference sequence). There are 15 residues in the CDR3. V shed 6 bases and J shed 7 bases, with 16 bases lying between them. Here the CDR3 DNA reads TGTGCCAGCAGCCCCGACCGGCAGGAAAATTCACCCCTCCACTTT. This translates into CASSPDRQENSPLHF.

The chain uses TRBV2 and TRBJ2-2; 7 nucleotides agree with TRBD1. Germline CDR1 is SNHLY and CDR2 is FYNNEI. Unmatched junction bases numbered 0, after V lost 4 bases and J lost 1 base. The CDR3 has 14 residues. The CDR3 DNA reads as TGTGCCAGCAGTGGGACAGGGAACACCGGGGAGCTGTTTTTT. As protein: CASSGTGNTGELFF.

The V call is TRBV2, the J call TRBJ2-1; D is perhaps TRBD2 (5 bases). Germline V CDR1 and CDR2: SNHLY, FYNNEI. V shed 6 bases and J shed 9 bases, with 18 bases lying between them. This CDR3 has 14 amino acids. The CDR3 reads CASSLDGDGVEQFF. DNA of the CDR3: TGTGCCAGCAGCTTAGACGGGGATGGTGTTGAGCAGTTCTTC.

The chain combines TRBV19 with TRBJ2-2, with 9 bases identical to TRBD1. V trimming: 4 bases; J trimming: 3 bases; junction bases outside the gene matches: 18. This CDR3 has 20 residues. The germline V gene encodes CDR1 LNHDA and CDR2 SQIVND (reference sequence). CDR3 sequence: CASSRHFRMGQGRDTGELFF. The CDR3 DNA reads TGTGCCAGTAGTAGGCATTTCAGGATGGGACAGGGTAGGGACACCGGGGAGCTGTTTTTT.

This chain links TRBV21-1 with TRBJ2-5; the table's D call of TRBD2 was not tested on the DNA. TRBV21-1 is a known pseudogene. The CDR3 length is 14 residues. CDR3 nucleotide sequence: TGTGCCAGCAGTCGGCCGGCCCGGGGAGAGACCCAGTACTTC. This codes for CASSRPARGETQYF.

This clone was observed a single time. The chain links TRBV5-1 to TRBJ1-2, with TRBD1 identical over 9 bases. After removal of 3 bases from V and 6 bases from J, the junction contained 9 bases not matched to a gene. Germline loops: CDR1 SGHRS, CDR2 YFSETQ. The CDR3 is 15 residues long. CDR3 residues: CASSSPGTGPNGYTF. The DNA of the CDR3 is TGCGCCAGCAGCTCCCCCGGGACAGGGCCCAATGGCTACACCTTC.

The genes are TRBV19 and TRBJ2-2; D gene ambiguous. CDR3 length: 14 residues. Germline lookup yields CDR1 LNHDA and CDR2 SQIVND (reference sequence). Deletions cut 6 bases from V and 2 bases from J, with 10 bases between. For the CDR3, the DNA is TGTGCCAGTAGGACCCCAGGAAACACCGGGGAGCTGTTTTTT. Translation: CASRTPGNTGELFF.

This clone showed up just a few times. The chain couples TRBV7-2 to TRBJ2-7; 12 nucleotides align to TRBD2. The CDR3 totals 17 residues. V shed 0 bases, J shed 5 bases, and the junction held 8 bases outside the gene matches. The germline V gene encodes CDR1 SGHTA and CDR2 FQGNSA. DNA of the CDR3: TGTGCCAGCAGCTTAGCGTTTGGACTAGCGGGACGCAACGAGCAGTACTTC. It codes for CASSLAFGLAGRNEQYF. Together with reference TRBV7-2 and TRBJ2-7, the CDR3 gives the full variable domain: GAGVSQSPSNKVTEKGKDVELRCDPISGHTALYWYRQSLGQGLEFLIYFQGNSAPDKSGLPSDRFSAERTGGSVSTLTIQRTQQEDSAVYLCASSLAFGLAGRNEQYFGPGTRLTVT.

The chain employs TRBV24-1 and TRBJ1-2; D possibly corresponds to TRBD1 (5 bases). Germline assignment: CDR1 KGHDR and CDR2 SFDVKD. Trimming stripped 1 base from V and 10 bases from J, with 9 bases between. The CDR3 consists of 12 residues. CDR3 nucleotide sequence: TGTGCCACCAGTGATTTCCGGGACTACTACACCTTC. It translates to CATSDFRDYYTF.

The chain joins TRBV5-5 to TRBJ1-2; D is unresolved. Per the germline V gene, CDR1 is SGHKS and CDR2 is YYEKEE (reference sequence). Trimming cost V 0 bases and J 4 bases, with 16 bases left between them. The CDR3 contains 16 residues. The chain's CDR3 is CASSLANPVAGYGYTF. DNA of the CDR3: TGTGCCAGCAGCTTGGCCAATCCGGTCGCGGGCTATGGCTACACCTTC.

The chain carries TRBV18 and TRBJ1-1; 7 bases are shared with TRBD1. The V segment lost 6 bases and the J segment 1 base; nucleotides outside the gene matches: 8. The CDR3 consists of 15 residues. Per germline, CDR1 KGHSH and CDR2 LQKENI. The CDR3 DNA reads as TGTGCCAGCTCGCCGATACGGACAGGGAACACTGAAGCTTTCTTT. Residues: CASSPIRTGNTEAFF.

The chain has TRBV2 and TRBJ1-5; tentatively, D is TRBD1 (6 bases). CDR1 and CDR2 from the germline V gene are SNHLY and FYNNEI. V was shortened by 6 bases and J by 3 bases, with 15 bases between the two germline ends. The CDR3 totals 15 residues. The CDR3 sequence: CASRTQGVDNQPQHF. The DNA for the CDR3 is TGTGCCAGCAGGACACAGGGCGTTGACAATCAGCCCCAGCATTTT.

This clone was picked up one time. The chain carries TRBV4-1 and TRBJ1-2, with D perhaps TRBD1 (6 bases). V was trimmed by 4 bases and J by 5 bases, leaving 17 bases between them. Per germline, CDR1 MGHRA and CDR2 YSYEKL. The CDR3 covers 15 residues. The CDR3 nucleotides read TGCGCCAGCAGCCCCGCATACAGGGTCCCTTATGGCTACACCTTC. The encoded protein is CASSPAYRVPYGYTF.

The chain joins TRBV5-1 to TRBJ2-7; 9 bases map to TRBD1. CDR1 is SGHRS and CDR2 is YFSETQ in the germline V gene. The J segment lost 4 bases and the V segment lost 0 bases, leaving 5 bases of the junction unmatched. The CDR3 covers 15 residues. CDR3 nucleotides: TGCGCCAGCAGCTTGGCCGGACAGGGGAGATACGAGCAGTACTTC. Its translation is CASSLAGQGRYEQYF.

The chain couples TRBV5-1 to TRBJ2-1; weak D call: TRBD2 (6 bases). CDR1 is SGHRS, CDR2 YFSETQ, per germline. This CDR3 has 14 amino acids. V shed 4 bases and J shed 6 bases, with 14 bases lying between them. The CDR3 is CASSQRLDPNEQFF. The CDR3 nucleotides are TGCGCCAGCAGCCAAAGACTAGACCCCAATGAGCAGTTCTTC.

The chain joins TRBV3-1 (or the pseudogene TRBV3-2) to TRBJ1-4; no clear D gene. Trimming took 11 bases from V and 7 from J, leaving 14 bases between them. Germline V gene sequence: CDR1 LGHDT, CDR2 YNNKEL (reference sequence). The CDR3 totals 12 residues. CDR3 in amino acids: CAAGRGGEKLFF. CDR3 nucleotide sequence: TGTGCCGCGGGCCGTGGTGGTGAAAAACTGTTTTTT.

V is TRBV5-4 and J is TRBJ2-6; weak D call: TRBD2 (6 bases). V lost 1 base and J 4 bases, leaving 9 bases between the germline ends. CDR1 and CDR2 from the germline V gene are SGHNT and YYREEE (reference sequence). This CDR3 has 15 amino acids. The CDR3 loop is CASSLRDSGANVLTF. CDR3 DNA: TGTGCCAGCAGCTTGAGGGACTCCGGGGCCAACGTCCTGACTTTC.

The chain carries TRBV6-5 and TRBJ2-3, with TRBD1 as a possible D gene (5 bases). The V end lost 0 bases, the J end lost 4 bases, and 14 bases lay between the germline ends. Germline values: CDR1 MNHEY, CDR2 SVGAGI. The CDR3 sequence is 16 residues long. The CDR3 region is CASSYSRQWGADTQYF. CDR3 nucleotide sequence: TGTGCCAGCAGTTACTCGAGGCAATGGGGCGCAGATACGCAGTATTTT.